This passage covers 7 T cell receptor beta chains from one sample sequenced in a study of cytomegalovirus exposure and HLA in healthy donors. The PCR had 60 Vbeta and 13 Jbeta primers. Clones were read by immunoSEQ multiplex PCR, and TCRdb kept only the in-frame ones, dropping some. The table lists some 52,000 clones, approximately 73% of them singletons, with roughly 2.9% in the top ten. The sequenced material came from PBMCs. These TCRs come from a man between 18 and 35 years old in good health and CMV-seronegative.

A few counts support this clone. The chain has TRBV19 and TRBJ2-5; D not certain. V lost 6 bases and J lost 5, with 13 bases in between. Germline V gene sequence: CDR1 LNHDA, CDR2 SQIVND (reference sequence). The CDR3 loop spans 13 amino acids. The CDR3 DNA sequence: TGTGCCAGTAGCGTGGGCTTTAGGGAGACCCAGTACTTC. Translation gives CASSVGFRETQYF.

This sequence joins TRBV27 and TRBJ1-1; D unclear. The CDR3 totals 21 residues. CDR1 is MNHEY and CDR2 is SMNVEV in the germline V gene (reference sequence). The V end lost 6 bases, the J end lost 4 bases, and 36 bases lay between the germline ends. CDR3 sequence reads: CASRPLWRLNSVIEGRTEAFF. CDR3 DNA: TGTGCCAGCAGACCCCTATGGAGGCTAAATTCGGTGATTGAGGGTCGCACTGAAGCTTTCTTT.

The V call is TRBV6-5, the J call TRBJ1-5; D gene uncertain. The V gene lost 5 bases and the J gene lost 6 bases, with 8 bases spanning the gap. The germline gives CDR1 MNHEY, CDR2 SVGAGI. The CDR3 totals 12 residues. The CDR3 nucleotides are TGTGCCAGCAGTACCCCAGGTCAGCCCCAGCATTTT. Protein sequence: CASSTPGQPQHF.

The rearrangement links TRBV28 to TRBJ1-3; 7 bases are shared with TRBD1. After removal of 6 bases from V and 4 bases from J, the junction contained 9 bases not matched to a gene. The CDR3 is made up of 15 amino acids. The V gene's germline CDR1 is MDHEN and CDR2 SYDVKM. Written as DNA, the CDR3 is TGTGCCAGCAGGAAACAGGGGACCCCCGGAAACACCATATATTTT. Residues: CASRKQGTPGNTIYF.

This clone was recorded a few times. The chain joins TRBV28 to TRBJ1-2; tentative D call: TRBD1 (6 bases). The CDR3 totals 21 residues. Trimming left V 1 base short and J 2 bases short, with 29 bases between. Germline V lookup: CDR1 MDHEN, CDR2 SYDVKM. The CDR3 is CASSLSIPGQRQAPNNYGYTF. CDR3 nucleotide sequence: TGTGCCAGCAGTTTATCAATACCCGGGCAGCGACAGGCCCCAAACAACTATGGCTACACCTTC.

This chain uses TRBV9 with TRBJ2-3; maybe TRBD2 (6 bases). Trimming pared 6 bases from V and 1 base from J, leaving 15 bases between. This CDR3 has 15 amino acids. Germline V gene lookup returns CDR1 SGDLS and CDR2 YYNGEE. As DNA, the CDR3 is TGTGCCAGCACCCAAAAGGCTAGCGGCACAGATACGCAGTATTTT. Amino acids: CASTQKASGTDTQYF.

The sample holds one count of this clone. The rearrangement joins TRBV7-9 to TRBJ1-4; the D gene is possibly TRBD1 (6 bases). Germline assignment: CDR1 SEHNR and CDR2 FQNEAQ (reference sequence). This CDR3 is 15 amino acids long. The V end was cut by 7 bases, the J end by 5 bases, with 17 bases between. The CDR3 DNA reads as TGTGCCAGCACCAAAAGGGGGGGCCCCAATGAAAAACTGTTTTTT. Translated, it gives CASTKRGGPNEKLFF.